One T cell receptor beta chain is described in this entry. The antigen is unknown. The record originates from a study of T cell repertoires in cytomegalovirus infection. Findings and limits, study-wide: Predominance within the ex vivo response was attributable to HLA-C-restricted CMV-specific TCR beta clonotypes.

MiXCR, applied by TCRdb to the reads, yields one record per CDR3 protein. The table lists about a million distinct CDR3 sequences, roughly 30% of them singletons. Trimming cost V 4 bases and J 1 base, with 11 bases left between them. The CDR3 spans 14 residues. From germline, CDR1 is SGHRS and CDR2 YFSETQ. The TCR sequence derives from a human donor in good health (CMV status not recorded). Some clones in this sample may be carry-over from other donors' samples. This chain joins TRBV5-1 and TRBJ1-1; D is possibly TRBD1 (5 bases). Sequenced here: cultured CD8+ T cells from PBMCs, sampled from culture after CMV antigen stimulation. CDR3 protein: CASSGGRSNTEAFF. In DNA form, the CDR3 reads TGCGCCAGCAGCGGGGGACGGTCGAACACTGAAGCTTTCTTT.